This T cell receptor beta chain derives from a study of T cell changes during pregnancy in multiple sclerosis. Using immunoSEQ multiplex PCR, the repertoire was profiled, and TCRdb retains in-frame clones only, with some absent. This table holds tens of thousands of clones, roughly 92% found once. The sequenced sample was peripheral blood, obtained in the third trimester of pregnancy. This clonotype was sampled from a female donor in good health, enrolled as a control in a pregnancy study.

CDR3: CASSSLQASYEQYF. CDR3 nucleotides: TGTGCCAGCAGCTCTCTTCAGGCTTCCTACGAGCAGTACTTC. The chain is built from TRBV11-2 and TRBJ2-7; D is unresolved. There are 14 residues in the CDR3. Germline V gene lookup returns CDR1 SGHAT and CDR2 FQNNGV. V gave up 4 bases and J gave up 1 base, with 11 bases separating them.